The source of this T cell receptor (beta chain) is a study of T-cell reconstitution after alpha-beta-depleted transplantation in children. Whole-study findings and limits: From surviving recipient T cells and thymic progenitors came the high day-60 TCRbeta diversity observed in some patients. Several hundred expanded graft clones reportedly gave rise to the alpha-beta T cells present about two months after transplant. At one year after transplant, newly produced T cells mostly accounted for T-cell counts and diversity.

Preparation of the TCRbeta library was carried out with unique molecular identifiers. TCRdb re-called the PCR reads through MiXCR, storing one row per CDR3 protein. The repertoire holds 670,000 or so distinct CDR3 sequences, with roughly 14% as singletons. Points on this clonotype: The antigen is not known.

The clonotype originates from a girl between 2 and 10 years old with congenital amegakaryocytic thrombocytopenia, due to receive a stem cell transplant. This material consisted of PBMCs, taken before TCRalphabeta/CD19-depleted stem cell transplant.

The CDR3 region is CASSLLRASRDNEQFF. The DNA of the CDR3 is TGTGCCAGCAGCTTACTCCGGGCTAGCAGAGACAATGAGCAGTTCTTC. The chain uses TRBV11-2 and TRBJ2-1; the D gene is possibly TRBD2 (5 bases). This CDR3 has 16 residues. Trimming left V 2 bases short and J 5 bases short, with 16 bases between. CDR1 and CDR2 from the germline V gene are SGHAT and FQNNGV.